Shown below are 10 T cell receptor beta chains from a single sample sequenced in a study of regulatory T cells in long-lasting Graves disease. CDR3 regions were amplified by Arm-PCR using iRepertoire HTBI primers to build TCR beta libraries. TCRdb processed the multiplex PCR reads anew with MiXCR; each CDR3 protein has one entry. The sample records approximately 460,000 distinct CDR3 sequences, about 15% being singletons. Time point noted: newly diagnosed GD, antithyroid drugs for less than 3 months. PBMC-derived RNA was used for the TCR library. The same specimen was also included in a second study, on T cells in Graves' hyperthyroidism and ophthalmopathy.

This material consisted of peripheral blood mononuclear cells (PBMCs), taken at new diagnosis, from a patient treated with antithyroid drugs. The source of these receptors is a woman in her 30s with Graves disease.

This clonotype was seen ten or more times. The rearrangement uses TRBV20-1 and TRBJ2-5; 11 bases agree with TRBD2. The CDR3 extends over 15 amino acids. Germline V gene lookup returns CDR1 DFQATT and CDR2 SNEGSKA (reference sequence). V shed 5 bases, J shed 5 bases, and the junction held 10 bases outside the gene matches. The CDR3 nucleotides read TGCAGTGCTTCGGGACTAGCGGAGGCCCGGGAGACCCAGTACTTC. Translating gives CSASGLAEARETQYF.

This clonotype was seen a few times. The chain uses TRBV11-2 and TRBJ1-1; D perhaps matches TRBD1 (5 bases). V lost 4 bases to trimming and J lost 4 bases, with 13 bases between them. This CDR3 is 14 amino acids long. From germline, CDR1 is SGHAT and CDR2 FQNNGV. DNA of the CDR3: TGTGCCAGCAGCTCCGGCAGGGCGGGCACTGAAGCTTTCTTT. It specifies CASSSGRAGTEAFF.

A remark on this clonotype: This may come from a read error, since a much larger clone is one base off. V gene TRBV9 combines with J gene TRBJ1-1; D is undetermined. Between the trimmed V and J ends, which lost 2 bases and 1 base, there was a span of 9 bases. CDR3 length: 14 amino acids. CDR1 SGDLS and CDR2 YYNGEE come from the germline V gene. CDR3 DNA sequence: TGTGCCAGCAGCGTTGGTGACACGAACACTGAAGCTTTCTTT. The encoded protein is CASSVGDTNTEAFF.

This clonotype was recorded at least ten times. At one end the junction does not follow the germline gene, possibly because of a read error. The chain combines TRBV5-1 with TRBJ1-1; no firm D call. This CDR3 has 13 residues. Germline-derived CDR1 and CDR2 are SGHRS and YFSETQ. In nucleotides, the CDR3 is TGTGCCAGCAGCTTAGAAGGAGGCACTGAAGCTTTCTTT. Its protein product is CASSLEGGTEAFF.

The V gene is TRBV27, the J gene TRBJ2-1, with D perhaps matching TRBD2 (6 bases). The CDR3 runs to 14 residues. Trimming pared 2 bases from V and 6 bases from J, leaving 11 bases between. Germline V gene lookup returns CDR1 MNHEY and CDR2 SMNVEV (reference sequence). The DNA of the CDR3 is TGTGCCAGCAGTTTAGGGGGAGGTTTCAATGAGCAGTTCTTC. Its translation is CASSLGGGFNEQFF.

The rearrangement joins TRBV6-2 or TRBV6-3 to TRBJ2-5, with 9 nucleotides matching TRBD1. There are 14 residues in the CDR3. V shed 5 bases, J shed 9 bases, and the junction held 10 bases outside the gene matches. In germline, CDR1 is MNHEY, CDR2 SVGEGT. CDR3 protein: CASSDRTGALSQYF. CDR3 DNA sequence: TGTGCCAGCAGTGACAGGACAGGGGCCCTCTCCCAGTACTTC.

This chain joins TRBV20-1 and TRBJ1-2, with no clear D. CDR1 is DFQATT, CDR2 SNEGSKA, per germline (reference sequence). V lost 8 bases to trimming and J lost 1 base, with 11 bases between them. This CDR3 contains 12 residues. The CDR3 bases are TGCAGTCCAAGCCGGGATAACTATGGCTACACCTTC. Its translation is CSPSRDNYGYTF.

This clonotype showed up just a few times. This chain joins TRBV5-1 and TRBJ1-3, with 10 bases identical to TRBD1. The ends lost 4 bases at V and 9 bases at J; junction bases unmatched: 10. Germline CDR1 SGHRS, CDR2 YFSETQ. This CDR3 region has 15 residues. This chain's CDR3 is CASSGGQGTLGTIYF. CDR3 DNA: TGCGCCAGCAGCGGGGGACAGGGGACTCTGGGCACCATATATTTT.

This clonotype occurred many times. In nucleotides, the CDR3 is TGTGCCAGCAGTTACATCAGCTATGGCTACACCTTC. Its protein is CASSYISYGYTF. The rearrangement uses TRBV6-2 or TRBV6-3 and TRBJ1-2, with D hard to call. Germline values: CDR1 MNHEY, CDR2 SVGEGT. This CDR3 comprises 12 residues. The V end was cut by 2 bases, the J end by 4 bases, with 5 bases between.

V is TRBV27 and J is TRBJ2-4; the match to TRBD1 covers 10 bases. The CDR3 is 17 residues long. CDR1 MNHEY and CDR2 SMNVEV come from the germline V gene (reference sequence). J was trimmed by 0 bases and V by 5 bases; bases with no gene match: 7. This CDR3 reads CASSTSTGGLAKNIQYF. The CDR3 nucleotides are TGTGCCAGCAGTACCTCGACAGGGGGCTTAGCCAAAAACATTCAGTACTTC.